This T cell receptor beta chain was profiled in a study of shared clonotypes between healthy human individuals. The protocol was immunoSEQ multiplex PCR, while the TCRdb copy is restricted to in-frame clones and leaves out a portion. The sample has some 1,100,000 clones, around 78% seen once; the top ten hold approximately 0.52%. A single count supports this clone. V was shortened by 2 bases and J by 8 bases, with 16 bases between the two germline ends. Germline loops: CDR1 MDHEN, CDR2 SYDVKM. The CDR3 runs 15 residues. V is TRBV28 and J is TRBJ1-5, with a weak D call TRBD1 (5 bases). The sequencing input was memory CD4+ T cells from PBMCs. Subset: CD45RA-negative fraction. This sequence was found in a man aged 18 to 30 in good health. Some clones in this sample may be carry-over from other donors' samples. The CDR3 loop is CASSLIKRDRKPQHF. Here the CDR3 DNA reads TGTGCCAGCAGTTTAATAAAGAGGGACCGGAAGCCCCAGCATTTT.